What follows are 2 T cell receptor beta chains derived from one specimen sequenced in a study of CD8+ T cells in alopecia areata. Isolated RNA was reverse transcribed into cDNA used as the sequencing template. Profiled with immunoSEQ multiplex PCR; TCRdb holds only in-frame clones, not every one. The data show 90,000 to 130,000 clones, approximately 61% seen once. Source material: NKG2D-low CD8+ T cells sorted from blood. These TCRs come from a human donor with alopecia areata.

The chain combines TRBV9 with TRBJ2-5; 9 bases are a match to TRBD2. The J segment lost 5 bases and the V segment lost 1 base, leaving 6 bases of the junction unmatched. Germline lookup yields CDR1 SGDLS and CDR2 YYNGEE. CDR3 size: 15 residues. The CDR3 here is CASSVFSGSFETQYF. The CDR3 region has the DNA TGTGCCAGCAGCGTATTTAGCGGGAGTTTCGAGACCCAGTACTTC.

V is TRBV27 and J is TRBJ1-1; D unclear. In germline, CDR1 is MNHEY, CDR2 SMNVEV (reference sequence). This CDR3 contains 13 residues. Trimming left V 5 bases short and J 0 bases short, with 7 bases between. For the CDR3, the DNA is TGTGCCAGCAGTATAGAGTTGAACACTGAAGCTTTCTTT. Translation gives CASSIELNTEAFF.